There are a few counts of the clone carrying this T cell receptor beta chain. The antigen remains unidentified. This sample was included in a study of regulatory T cells in long-lasting Graves disease. Notes on the study in general: Possibly, accuracy suffered from the small sample size.

Noted time point: newly diagnosed GD, antithyroid drugs for less than 3 months. From PBMCs, RNA was extracted and then used to make the TCR library. V was pared by 1 base and J by 10 bases, with 19 bases between. The germline V gene encodes CDR1 SGHVS and CDR2 FQNEAQ. This CDR3 has 15 amino acids. Arm-PCR of CDR3 regions with iRepertoire HTBI primers generated TCR beta libraries. One entry per CDR3 protein results from TCRdb running MiXCR on the multiplex PCR reads. The sample carries 350,000 to 550,000 distinct CDR3 sequences, about 16% recorded once. These same data were also listed under a study on T cells in Graves' hyperthyroidism and ophthalmopathy. That publication notes: In the first-round RT-PCR of the TCR CDR3, the HTBI primer set was used.

Sample: peripheral blood mononuclear cells (PBMCs), taken at new diagnosis, from a patient treated with antithyroid drugs. This TCR derives from a woman in her 30s with Graves disease. This chain links TRBV7-8 with TRBJ1-2; D ambiguous. The CDR3 coding sequence is TGTGCCAGCAGCTTAGGCAGCGGGCAGGAAGGAGTCTACACCTTC. Translation: CASSLGSGQEGVYTF.